This TCR beta chain is from a study of blood T cell repertoires in COVID-19. Background on the study: Some COVID-19 samples were acute and others convalescent; all came from the United States, Italy and Spain. In each case, the material was cDNA or gDNA derived from T cells, B-cell-depleted T cells, or PBMCs.

As originally analysed: Cell counts per sample came from amplifying reference gene primers. Libraries were prepared by immunoSEQ multiplex PCR; TCRdb keeps only in-frame clonotypes and omits some of them. That table furnishes V, J and clone size, whereas the DNA furnished D and trimming. Altogether roughly 380,000 clones are present, roughly 86% being singletons, with the ten largest covering around 1.1%. The ends lost 6 bases at V and 5 bases at J; junction bases unmatched: 10. This CDR3 has 15 residues. CDR1 and CDR2 from the germline V gene are SNHLY and FYNNEI. The TCR originated in a human donor with acute or convalescent COVID-19. The donor label of this sample is uncertain. Specimen: peripheral blood. The rearrangement links TRBV2 to TRBJ2-5; 9 nucleotides agree with TRBD2. CDR3 protein: CASRLAGGPFETQYF. The DNA for the CDR3 is TGTGCCAGCAGGCTTGCGGGAGGGCCGTTTGAGACCCAGTACTTC.